These 17 T cell receptor beta chains came from one sample sequenced in a study of vaccination effects on CD4 cells after COVID-19. These receptors' targets are unknown. Clones were sequenced by immunoSEQ multiplex PCR, and TCRdb holds only the in-frame ones, with some missing. The table records some 22,000 clones, 65% to 85% of them present only once. Antigen-specific CD4+ T cells were expanded with viral peptide pools in the ViraFEST assay before sequencing. Culture lasted around eleven days before CD4+ T cell isolation. This person caught SARS-CoV-2 sometime from March to December 2020, and PCR testing confirmed the infection. Sequenced here: CD4+ T cells from PBMCs cultured with SARS-CoV-2 spike peptides, sampled before COVID-19 vaccination. Source of these receptors: a human donor who had a prior SARS-CoV-2 infection.

V and J are TRBV19 and TRBJ2-1; 10 bases line up with TRBD2. Germline V gene data show CDR1 as LNHDA and CDR2 as SQIVND (reference sequence). The CDR3 is 18 amino acids. With 4 bases clipped from V and 2 bases from J, the junction kept 11 bases outside the gene matches. The CDR3 is CASSTLLAGGNTYNEQFF. CDR3 in DNA: TGTGCCAGTAGTACCCTTTTAGCGGGGGGTAACACCTACAATGAGCAGTTCTTC. The variable domain in full, completed from reference TRBV19 and TRBJ2-1, reads DGGITQSPKYLFRKEGQNVTLSCEQNLNHDAMYWYRQDPGQGLRLIYYSQIVNDFQKGDIAEGYSVSREKKESFPLTVTSAQKNPTAFYLCASSTLLAGGNTYNEQFFGPGTRLTVL.

The V and J genes are TRBV6-6 and TRBJ2-1, with 9 bases fitting TRBD1. V shed 11 bases and J 6 bases; nucleotides not matched to a gene: 8. This CDR3 region has 13 residues. From germline, CDR1 is MNHNY and CDR2 SVGAGI (reference sequence). The CDR3 loop reads CASGGQGRNEQFF. CDR3 nucleotide sequence: TGTGCCTCTGGGGGACAGGGACGCAATGAGCAGTTCTTC.

This clone appeared once. This chain connects TRBV6-1 to TRBJ1-3; D is undetermined. This CDR3 spans 15 amino acids. Trimming left V 2 bases short and J 10 bases short, with 18 bases between. Germline V gives CDR1 MNHNS, CDR2 SASEGT. CDR3 DNA sequence: TGTGCCAGCAGTGAATTCAGGACGGCGGTCGGGACCATATATTTT. This encodes CASSEFRTAVGTIYF.

This clone has a handful of counts. This chain uses TRBV6-5 with TRBJ2-7; the match to TRBD2 covers 8 bases. Trimming at V came to 0 bases and at J to 3 bases, leaving 4 bases not matched to a gene. The germline CDR1 and CDR2 sequences are MNHEY and SVGAGI. This CDR3 has 15 residues. CDR3 bases: TGTGCCAGCAGTTACTCCAGCGGGGGAGTCTACGAGCAGTACTTC. This translates into CASSYSSGGVYEQYF.

The chain couples TRBV2 to TRBJ1-2; 10 bases line up with TRBD1. CDR1 is SNHLY, CDR2 FYNNEI, per germline. V gave up 4 bases and J gave up 3 bases; unmatched junction bases: 11. This CDR3 contains 17 residues. For the CDR3, the DNA is TGTGCCAGCAGTGTACCGGGACAGGGGTCTATGGACTATGGCTACACCTTC. Translated, it gives CASSVPGQGSMDYGYTF.

The chain has TRBV2 and TRBJ1-2, with D possibly being TRBD1 (6 bases). The CDR3 runs to 15 residues. V was shortened by 6 bases and J by 4 bases, with 18 bases between the two germline ends. Germline V gene data show CDR1 as SNHLY and CDR2 as FYNNEI. The DNA for the CDR3 is TGTGCCAGCAGCTTTGCAGGGGCGCAGAGCTATGGCTACACCTTC. Translation gives CASSFAGAQSYGYTF.

This clone was seen a single time. The V call is TRBV19, the J call TRBJ2-2; no firm D call. The V end lost 5 bases, the J end lost 6 bases, and 7 bases lay between the germline ends. The CDR3 consists of 12 residues. Germline V gene sequence: CDR1 LNHDA, CDR2 SQIVND (reference sequence). The CDR3 protein is CASSRVPGELFF. CDR3 sequence (DNA): TGTGCCAGTAGTCGGGTCCCCGGGGAGCTGTTTTTT.

The CDR3 coding sequence is TGTGCCACCAGTGATTATAATCAAGAGACCCAGTACTTC. Protein: CATSDYNQETQYF. The chain is built from TRBV24-1 and TRBJ2-5; D unclear. V dropped 2 bases and J dropped 2 bases, with 5 bases sitting between them. CDR1 is KGHDR, CDR2 SFDVKD, per germline. The CDR3 is made up of 13 amino acids.

This clone was detected a few times. V is TRBV2 and J is TRBJ2-7; no clear D. Germline assignment: CDR1 SNHLY and CDR2 FYNNEI. V was shortened by 4 bases and J by 0 bases, with 10 bases between the two germline ends. CDR3 length: 14 amino acids. The CDR3 is CASSGHSDSYEQYF. The CDR3 nucleotides are TGTGCCAGCAGTGGGCACAGTGACTCCTACGAGCAGTACTTC.

V is TRBV5-1 and J is TRBJ1-6, with 7 positions matching TRBD1. Germline CDR1 and CDR2: SGHRS and YFSETQ. The ends lost 3 bases at V and 2 bases at J; junction bases unmatched: 2. The CDR3 contains 15 residues. The CDR3 bases are TGCGCCAGCAGCTCCGGGACAGCCTATAATTCACCCCTCCACTTT. Its translation is CASSSGTAYNSPLHF.

This chain uses TRBV19 with TRBJ1-6, with unresolved D. The CDR3 consists of 17 residues. Germline-derived CDR1 and CDR2 are LNHDA and SQIVND (reference sequence). V dropped 5 bases and J dropped 0 bases, with 14 bases sitting between them. The CDR3 DNA is TGTGCCAGTAGTCCACTTGGGTCGAGCTCCTATAATTCACCCCTCCACTTT. Its translation: CASSPLGSSSYNSPLHF.

This chain connects TRBV5-6 to TRBJ1-1; perhaps TRBD1 as D (5 bases). Per germline, CDR1 SGHDT and CDR2 YYEEEE. The V end lost 1 base, the J end lost 2 bases, and 9 bases lay between the germline ends. The CDR3 contains 14 residues. CDR3 loop: CASSLRQLNTEAFF. Here the CDR3 DNA reads TGTGCCAGCAGCTTGAGACAGCTTAACACTGAAGCTTTCTTT.

This clone showed up just once. The chain is built from TRBV3-1 (or the pseudogene TRBV3-2) and TRBJ1-3, with a weak D call TRBD1 (6 bases). Germline lookup yields CDR1 LGHDT and CDR2 YNNKEL (reference sequence). V shed 2 bases and J shed 0 bases, with 17 bases lying between them. The CDR3 is made up of 18 amino acids. The CDR3 bases are TGTGCCAGCAGCCAACCCGGAGGGGGGGATCACTCTGGAAACACCATATATTTT. As protein: CASSQPGGGDHSGNTIYF.

This clone was picked up a small number of times. The chain combines TRBV10-2 with TRBJ1-6; D not certain. The CDR3 is 13 residues long. CDR1 is WSHSY, CDR2 SAAADI, per germline. V was trimmed by 2 bases and J by 9 bases, leaving 8 bases between them. CDR3 DNA sequence: TGCGCCAGCAGTGAGATCTCAGGTTCACCCCTCCACTTT. Translation: CASSEISGSPLHF.

The chain combines TRBV3-1 (or the pseudogene TRBV3-2) with TRBJ1-2; D perhaps matches TRBD1 (5 bases). Looked up from germline, CDR1 is LGHDT and CDR2 is YNNKEL (reference sequence). The CDR3 spans 13 residues. The V gene lost 5 bases and the J gene lost 3 bases, with 10 bases spanning the gap. As DNA, the CDR3 is TGTGCCAGCAGCAAACAGGACTACTATGGCTACACCTTC. Its translation is CASSKQDYYGYTF.

This rearrangement joins TRBV5-1 to TRBJ1-2, with D tentatively TRBD1 (5 bases). Germline assignment: CDR1 SGHRS and CDR2 YFSETQ. The CDR3 extends over 13 amino acids. Trimming removed 4 bases at V and 3 bases at J, with 10 bases between. In DNA form, the CDR3 reads TGCGCCAGCAGCCACGGGACCGACTATGGCTACACCTTC. It encodes CASSHGTDYGYTF.

The V gene is TRBV11-3, the J gene TRBJ2-6; 10 nucleotides match TRBD1. The CDR3 has 16 residues. CDR1 is SGHNT, CDR2 YENEEA, per germline. Trimming at V came to 9 bases and at J to 2 bases, leaving 7 bases not matched to a gene. The CDR3 nucleotides are TGTGCCAGTTCGACAGGGGGCCCTGCTGGGGCCAACGTCCTGACTTTC. Its protein is CASSTGGPAGANVLTF.